This TCR beta chain appears in the sequencing data of a study of OX40 agonist ivuxolimab in advanced cancers. Profiling relied on immunoSEQ multiplex PCR, and the TCRdb table lists in-frame clones only, not all of them. The sample consists of about 55,000 clones, about 90% of them appearing once. This clone counts as medium-sized. Germline V gives CDR1 MDHEN, CDR2 SYDVKM. J was trimmed by 10 bases and V by 6 bases; bases with no gene match: 6. There are 14 residues in the CDR3. The chain links TRBV28 to TRBJ1-6, with 10 nucleotides matching TRBD1. This sequence was found in an adult with an advanced solid tumor such as melanoma, head and neck, liver or kidney cancer. The specimen was CD4+ or CD8+ T cells sorted from blood, collected in a trial of the OX40 agonist ivuxolimab. CDR3 amino acids: CASRETGGKSPLHF. The CDR3 nucleotides read TGTGCCAGCAGGGAGACAGGGGGCAAGTCACCCCTCCACTTT.